This T cell receptor (beta chain) is from a study of shared clonotypes between healthy human individuals. An approximately 180 ng quantity of DNA, tens of thousands of T cell genomes, went into the sorted-subset replicate PCRs. The data were produced by immunoSEQ multiplex PCR, yet TCRdb's version contains in-frame clones alone and is incomplete. The sample has over a million clones; about 98.5% are singletons. Memory CD4+ cells were the fraction left after CD45RA+ naive selection. Study-wide results and limits: Against clonotypes common to all four donors, non-shared ones had lower generation probabilities.

About this clone itself: The antigen remains unidentified. The sample carries other DNA sequences with the same CDR3.

Germline CDR1 SGHTA, CDR2 FQGNSA. The germline V and J ends were trimmed by 3 bases and 2 bases, with 7 bases remaining between them. This CDR3 has 14 residues. Sequenced input: naive CD4+ T cells sorted from blood. Subset given: CD45RA+ positively selected. This clonotype was obtained from a man aged 25-45 years in good health. The chain recombines TRBV7-2 with TRBJ2-2; no clear D. CDR3 in amino acids: CASSFGTNTGELFF. In nucleotides, the CDR3 is TGTGCCAGCAGCTTCGGAACTAACACCGGGGAGCTGTTTTTT.